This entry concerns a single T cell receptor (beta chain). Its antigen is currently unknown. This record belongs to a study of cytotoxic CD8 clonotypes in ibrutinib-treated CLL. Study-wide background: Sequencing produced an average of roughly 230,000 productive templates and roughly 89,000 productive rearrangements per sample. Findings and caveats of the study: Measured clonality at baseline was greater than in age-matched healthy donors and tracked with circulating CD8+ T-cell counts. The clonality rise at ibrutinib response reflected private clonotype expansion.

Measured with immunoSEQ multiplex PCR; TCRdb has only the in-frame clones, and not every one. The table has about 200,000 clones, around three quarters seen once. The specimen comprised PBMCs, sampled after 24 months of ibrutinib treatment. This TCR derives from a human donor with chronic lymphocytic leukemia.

The CDR3 sequence is CAISAFQVNYGYTF. DNA of the CDR3: TGTGCCATCAGTGCCTTTCAAGTTAACTATGGCTACACCTTC. The gene calls are TRBV10-3 and TRBJ1-2; D gene uncertain. V was trimmed by 4 bases and J by 1 base, leaving 10 bases between them. CDR3 length: 14 residues. Germline V gene sequence: CDR1 ENHRY, CDR2 SYGVKD.